Below are 11 T cell receptor beta chains sequenced from a single sample in a study of blood T cells in healthy people across ages. Combining a sample-barcoded 5' primer with a J-beta primer mix, a second PCR ran for about 7 to 11 cycles. TCRdb redid the calling of the 5' RACE reads with MiXCR, one entry per CDR3 protein. The sample has roughly 1.5 million distinct CDR3 sequences, around 40% seen once; the top ten hold under 5%. The material sequenced was blood. Receptor source: a woman aged 18-29 years in good health.

V gene TRBV24-1 combines with J gene TRBJ1-1; D possibly corresponds to TRBD1 (6 bases). Germline CDR1 reads KGHDR; CDR2 reads SFDVKD. The CDR3 length is 13 residues. The germline V and J ends were trimmed by 4 bases and 5 bases, with 10 bases remaining between them. Written as DNA, the CDR3 is TGTGCCACCAGTGACGAGGACAGAACTGAAGCTTTCTTT. Translation gives CATSDEDRTEAFF.

V gene TRBV6-1 combines with J gene TRBJ2-4, with 15 nucleotides matching TRBD2. Germline V CDR1 and CDR2: MNHNS, SASEGT. V was clipped by 7 bases and J by 0 bases; unmatched bases: 10. The CDR3 covers 19 residues. DNA of the CDR3: TGTGCCAGCAAACCCCCGGGACTAGCGGGGGGTCTAGCCAAAAACATTCAGTACTTC. Amino acid sequence: CASKPPGLAGGLAKNIQYF.

This clonotype appeared many times. The V gene is TRBV4-1, the J gene TRBJ2-1; D may correspond to TRBD1 or TRBD2 (5 bases each). The V gene lost 5 bases and the J gene lost 0 bases, with 14 bases spanning the gap. Germline loops: CDR1 MGHRA, CDR2 YSYEKL. This CDR3 is 16 amino acids long. This CDR3 reads CASSYPGTNSYNEQFF. The DNA for the CDR3 is TGCGCCAGCAGCTATCCCGGGACCAACTCCTACAATGAGCAGTTCTTC.

The rearrangement links TRBV21-1 to TRBJ2-3. TRBV21-1 is given as a pseudogene. The CDR3 extends over 16 amino acids. The CDR3 sequence is CASTKKEHSCPDTQYF. The CDR3 DNA follows: TGTGCCAGCACTAAAAAGGAGCACAGTTGCCCGGATACGCAGTATTTT.

As DNA, the CDR3 is TGCAGTGCTAGACCCGTAAACTTCGACAGAACCTACGAGCAGTACTTC. Translating it yields CSARPVNFDRTYEQYF. The chain combines TRBV20-1 with TRBJ2-7; D is perhaps TRBD1 (5 bases). Germline CDR1 and CDR2: DFQATT and SNEGSKA (reference sequence). Trimming pared 2 bases from V and 2 bases from J, leaving 19 bases between. CDR3 length equals 16 residues.

The chain uses TRBV2 and TRBJ2-7; 8 bases align to TRBD2. The CDR3 is made up of 15 amino acids. CDR1 is SNHLY and CDR2 is FYNNEI in the germline V gene. V shed 4 bases and J 0 bases; nucleotides not matched to a gene: 5. As DNA, the CDR3 is TGTGCCAGCAGTGTCCAAGCGGGGGCCTCCTACGAGCAGTACTTC. It is translated as CASSVQAGASYEQYF.

The chain uses TRBV5-6 and TRBJ2-1, with D uncertain. The germline CDR1 and CDR2 sequences are SGHDT and YYEEEE. CDR3 length: 13 residues. Between the trimmed V and J ends, which lost 0 bases and 8 bases, there was a span of 9 bases. In DNA, the CDR3 is TGTGCCAGCAGCTTGGGGGTTTTGGATGAGCAGTTCTTC. Protein: CASSLGVLDEQFF.

This clonotype has a handful of counts. This sequence joins TRBV20-1 and TRBJ2-1, with TRBD1 matching over 7 bases. The germline CDR1 and CDR2 sequences are DFQATT and SNEGSKA (reference sequence). CDR3 length equals 15 residues. J was trimmed by 5 bases and V by 5 bases; bases with no gene match: 12. CDR3 loop: CSAPQPGTANNEQFF. The CDR3 DNA reads TGCAGTGCTCCACAGCCCGGGACAGCCAACAATGAGCAGTTCTTC.

This clonotype was seen a few times. The chain recombines TRBV12-5 with TRBJ2-1, with TRBD2 identical over 10 bases. The germline V gene has CDR1 LGHNT and CDR2 FRNRAP. The CDR3 has 16 residues. Trimming removed 0 bases from V and 5 bases from J; junction bases left unmatched: 4. The CDR3 region is CASGLVSSGGNNEQFF. CDR3 DNA: TGTGCTAGTGGTTTGGTTTCTAGCGGGGGAAACAATGAGCAGTTCTTC.

V is TRBV20-1 and J is TRBJ2-7; D might be TRBD2 (6 bases). This CDR3 is 14 amino acids long. Germline CDR1 DFQATT, CDR2 SNEGSKA (reference sequence). V was pared by 6 bases and J by 4 bases, with 19 bases between. CDR3 region: CSAPDPLARYEQYF. CDR3 coding DNA: TGCAGTGCCCCCGACCCCCTAGCGCGATACGAGCAGTACTTC.

Many counts were recorded for this clonotype. The chain joins TRBV6-5 to TRBJ2-7, with TRBD2 identical over 7 bases. Germline trimming cut 4 bases from V and 2 bases from J; bases unmatched to any gene: 11. The CDR3 is 16 amino acids. Per the germline V gene, CDR1 is MNHEY and CDR2 is SVGAGI. The CDR3 loop reads CASSSPGAGSPYEQYF. The CDR3 bases are TGTGCCAGCAGTTCGCCTGGAGCGGGGAGTCCCTACGAGCAGTACTTC.